This record covers a single TCR beta chain. What it recognizes is unknown. This sample was taken from a study of T cell repertoires in cytomegalovirus infection. Whole-study context: Both recently identified HLA-C-restricted and well-studied HLA-B-restricted CMV epitopes were used in the study. Carrying CMV and the relevant HLA type showed in public TCR beta signatures. Study-wide results and limits: Cumulative public TCR beta family frequency identified carriers of CMV plus the relevant HLA. Dominating the ex vivo response were HLA-C-restricted CMV-specific TCR beta clonotypes.

Via MiXCR, TCRdb re-called the reads, giving one row per CDR3 protein. The sample contains approximately 390,000 distinct CDR3 sequences, around a third of which appear only once. The sequence came from a human donor in good health (CMV status not recorded). Some clones in this sample may be carry-over from other donors' samples. This specimen consisted of cultured PBMCs, obtained from culture after CMV antigen stimulation.

The CDR3 reads CASSLRGGSEAFF. In nucleotides, the CDR3 is TGTGCCAGCAGTCTCCGGGGGGGAAGTGAAGCTTTCTTT. The chain uses TRBV7-2 and TRBJ1-1; weak D call: TRBD1 (5 bases). The CDR3 spans 13 residues. The germline CDR1 and CDR2 sequences are SGHTA and FQGNSA. V was cut by 6 bases and J by 7 bases, with 15 bases left in between.